Given below is one T cell receptor beta chain in context. This entry belongs to a study of OX40 agonist ivuxolimab in advanced cancers. Sequenced by immunoSEQ multiplex PCR; TCRdb stores in-frame clones only, minus some. This table holds about 61,000 clones, roughly 84% found once. The CDR3 totals 17 residues. The germline V gene encodes CDR1 SGHDN and CDR2 FVKESK. V lost 0 bases and J lost 7; bases outside the gene matches: 9. Material: CD4+ or CD8+ T cells sorted from blood, obtained in a trial of the OX40 agonist ivuxolimab. The TCR originated in an adult with an advanced solid tumor such as melanoma, head and neck, liver or kidney cancer. This sequence joins TRBV14 and TRBJ2-2; 9 bases agree with TRBD2. CDR3 sequence: CASSQDEGLAYGGELFF. The CDR3 DNA is TGTGCCAGCAGCCAAGATGAGGGACTAGCCTACGGCGGGGAGCTGTTTTTT.